The 10 T cell receptor beta chains below come from one sample, sequenced in a study of T cell responses to AZD1222 COVID-19 vaccine. Data came from immunoSEQ multiplex PCR; TCRdb stores just in-frame clones and leaves some out. The sample holds 100,000 to 110,000 clones; 85% to 90% are singletons and the top ten take about 16%. The specimen comprised peripheral blood, sampled on day 0 of AZD1222 vaccination. The receptors derive from an adult in good health.

With respect to this clone: The same CDR3 can be traced to other DNA sequences in this sample. The DNA for the CDR3 is TGTGCCAGCCGGGACAGGGGGCTCTACGAGCAGTACTTC. Its protein is CASRDRGLYEQYF. V is TRBV2 and J is TRBJ2-7, with 12 bases lining up with TRBD1. The CDR3 totals 13 residues. The germline gives CDR1 SNHLY, CDR2 FYNNEI. V was pared by 8 bases and J by 3 bases, with 2 bases of the junction left unmatched.

This CDR3 reads CASSRRDRGRETQYF. The CDR3 region has the DNA TGCGCCAGCAGCCGCCGGGACAGGGGTCGAGAGACCCAGTACTTC. The chain uses TRBV5-1 and TRBJ2-5; 10 nucleotides line up with TRBD1. Trimming at V came to 4 bases and at J to 4 bases, leaving 7 bases not matched to a gene. Germline V gives CDR1 SGHRS, CDR2 YFSETQ. The CDR3 spans 15 residues.

The V gene is TRBV3-1 (or the pseudogene TRBV3-2), the J gene TRBJ2-2; TRBD2 agrees at 9 bases. The CDR3 contains 15 residues. Germline loops: CDR1 LGHDT, CDR2 YNNKEL (reference sequence). Trimming at V came to 6 bases and at J to 6 bases, leaving 8 bases not matched to a gene. The CDR3 spells CASRNSGSGSGELFF. The CDR3 bases are TGTGCCAGCAGGAATAGCGGGAGCGGTTCCGGGGAGCTGTTTTTT.

The chain uses TRBV27 and TRBJ1-1; 7 positions match TRBD1. Germline loops: CDR1 MNHEY, CDR2 SMNVEV (reference sequence). The CDR3 sequence is 17 residues long. V was clipped by 3 bases and J by 0 bases; unmatched bases: 10. CDR3 nucleotide sequence: TGTGCCAGCAGTTTTCGGTGGGACAGTATCTTGAACACTGAAGCTTTCTTT. Translated, it gives CASSFRWDSILNTEAFF.

Written as DNA, the CDR3 is TGCGCCAGCAGCTATCCCGCACAGTCCTCGGGGGAGCTGTTTTTT. This sequence encodes CASSYPAQSSGELFF. This chain joins TRBV5-1 and TRBJ2-2, with no clear D. V shed 3 bases and J shed 8 bases, with 17 bases lying between them. Looked up from germline, CDR1 is SGHRS and CDR2 is YFSETQ. There are 15 residues in the CDR3.

CDR3 sequence: CASTTGPANTEAFF. The CDR3 DNA follows: TGTGCCAGTACCACAGGACCGGCGAACACTGAAGCTTTCTTT. V gene TRBV19 combines with J gene TRBJ1-1; possible D gene TRBD1, 5 bases. Germline values: CDR1 LNHDA, CDR2 SQIVND (reference sequence). The CDR3 totals 14 residues. V was pared by 7 bases and J by 1 base, with 13 bases between. Variable domain in full (rest from reference TRBV19 and TRBJ1-1): DGGITQSPKYLFRKEGQNVTLSCEQNLNHDAMYWYRQDPGQGLRLIYYSQIVNDFQKGDIAEGYSVSREKKESFPLTVTSAQKNPTAFYLCASTTGPANTEAFFGQGTRLTVV.

The rearrangement joins TRBV6-5 to TRBJ2-7, with 13 bases that match TRBD2. There are 16 residues in the CDR3. Germline lookup yields CDR1 MNHEY and CDR2 SVGAGI. Unmatched junction bases numbered 7, after V lost 4 bases and J lost 4 bases. This CDR3 is CASSWTSGRPDYEQYF. CDR3 DNA sequence: TGTGCCAGCAGTTGGACTAGCGGGAGACCCGATTACGAGCAGTACTTC.

The V and J genes are TRBV10-2 and TRBJ1-5; D remains unclear. CDR1 WSHSY and CDR2 SAAADI come from the germline V gene. Trimming left V 3 bases short and J 5 bases short, with 8 bases between. The CDR3 runs to 13 residues. This CDR3 is CASSDLDYQPQHF. The CDR3 coding sequence is TGCGCCAGCAGTGACTTGGATTATCAGCCCCAGCATTTT.

The V and J genes are TRBV19 and TRBJ1-1, with a possible D match to TRBD1 (5 bases). The germline V gene has CDR1 LNHDA and CDR2 SQIVND (reference sequence). Trimming took 11 bases from V and 6 from J, leaving 10 bases between them. The CDR3 totals 10 residues. CDR3 amino acids: CASGPAEAFF. In DNA, the CDR3 is TGTGCCTCGGGACCGGCTGAAGCTTTCTTT.

The chain carries TRBV3-1 (or the pseudogene TRBV3-2) and TRBJ2-1; possible D gene TRBD2, 5 bases. Germline CDR1 and CDR2: LGHDT and YNNKEL (reference sequence). Trimming cost V 5 bases and J 5 bases, with 19 bases left between them. The CDR3 spans 16 residues. The CDR3 nucleotides read TGTGCCAGCAGCACCCCCTGGGGAGCGGAGAACAATGAGCAGTTCTTC. Amino acid sequence: CASSTPWGAENNEQFF.